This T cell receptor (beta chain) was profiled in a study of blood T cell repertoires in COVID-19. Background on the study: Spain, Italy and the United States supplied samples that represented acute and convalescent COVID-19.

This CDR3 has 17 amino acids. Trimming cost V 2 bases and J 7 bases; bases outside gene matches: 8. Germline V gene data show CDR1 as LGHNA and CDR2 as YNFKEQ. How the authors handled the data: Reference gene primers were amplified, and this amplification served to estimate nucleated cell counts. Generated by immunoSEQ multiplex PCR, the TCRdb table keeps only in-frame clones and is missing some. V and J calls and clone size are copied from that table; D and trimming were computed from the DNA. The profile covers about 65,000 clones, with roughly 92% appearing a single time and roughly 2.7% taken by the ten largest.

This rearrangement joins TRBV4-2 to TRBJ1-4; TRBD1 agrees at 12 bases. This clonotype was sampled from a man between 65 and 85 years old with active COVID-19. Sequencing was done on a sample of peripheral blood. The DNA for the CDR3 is TGTGCCAGCAGCCAATTTGGGACAGGGGGCGTCGGTGAAAAACTGTTTTTT. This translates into CASSQFGTGGVGEKLFF.